The 28 T cell receptor beta chains below all came from one sample that was sequenced in a study of fetal regulatory T cell absence and autoimmunity. TCRdb keeps only in-frame clones here, not all; method: immunoSEQ multiplex PCR. The table records 95,000 to 100,000 clones, about two thirds of them present only once. The specimen was pancreas tissue. The source of these receptors is a male donor with IPEX syndrome.

This clone was seen once. Other DNA variants within this sample encode the same CDR3. The J gene is TRBJ2-7, the V gene TRBV15, with D possibly TRBD1 on 5 matching bases. This CDR3 comprises 14 residues. Trimming took off 0 bases at V and 4 bases at J, with 10 bases between the two ends. Germline CDR1 LNHNV, CDR2 YYDKDF (reference sequence). The CDR3 is CATSREGQGYEQYF. The CDR3 coding sequence is TGTGCCACCAGCAGAGAGGGCCAGGGATACGAGCAGTACTTC. The full variable domain, its missing parts supplied by reference TRBV15 and TRBJ2-7, is DAMVIQNPRYQVTQFGKPVTLSCSQTLNHNVMYWYQQKSSQAPKLLFHYYDKDFNNEADTPDNFQSRRPNTSFCFLDIRSPGLGDTAMYLCATSREGQGYEQYFGPGTRLTVT.

The chain has TRBV7-6 and TRBJ2-1; the D gene is possibly TRBD2 (7 bases). Trimming removed 2 bases from V and 8 bases from J, with 25 bases in between. This CDR3 has 18 residues. Germline V gene lookup returns CDR1 SGHVS and CDR2 FNYEAQ. CDR3 sequence reads: CASSLSPHRRGAGDEQFF. CDR3 coding DNA: TGTGCCAGCAGCTTATCCCCCCACAGAAGGGGGGCGGGGGATGAGCAGTTCTTC.

This clone was observed a handful of times. The genes are TRBV19 and TRBJ1-5, with a possible D match to TRBD1 (6 bases). This CDR3 region has 13 residues. Germline V lookup: CDR1 LNHDA, CDR2 SQIVND (reference sequence). Trimming pared 5 bases from V and 6 bases from J, leaving 11 bases between. CDR3 amino acids: CASSLHRVQPQHF. CDR3 in DNA: TGTGCCAGTAGTCTTCACAGGGTTCAGCCCCAGCATTTT.

This clone was seen only a few times. The chain is built from TRBV5-1 and TRBJ1-2; D is unclear. This CDR3 has 13 amino acids. Germline CDR1 SGHRS, CDR2 YFSETQ. The ends were cut back, 1 base at V and 4 bases at J, with 8 bases in the middle. CDR3 residues: CASSLLQGYGYTF. DNA of the CDR3: TGCGCCAGCAGCTTGCTCCAAGGCTATGGCTACACCTTC.

In its sample, this clone was seen a few times. The rearrangement uses TRBV15 and TRBJ2-5; D tentatively fits TRBD1 or TRBD2 (5 bases each). Germline lookup yields CDR1 LNHNV and CDR2 YYDKDF (reference sequence). V was trimmed by 3 bases and J by 5 bases, leaving 16 bases between them. There are 15 residues in the CDR3. The CDR3 DNA is TGTGCCACCAGCAGCAGAGGGACCCTCGGGGAGACCCAGTACTTC. Its translation is CATSSRGTLGETQYF.

Here the CDR3 reads CASSYSAGSSYEQYF. CDR3 nucleotides: TGTGCCAGCAGTTACTCAGCGGGTAGCTCCTACGAGCAGTACTTC. The chain joins TRBV6-6 to TRBJ2-7; a possible D gene is TRBD2 (6 bases). Trimming cost V 0 bases and J 0 bases, with 9 bases left between them. Germline V lookup: CDR1 MNHNY, CDR2 SVGAGI (reference sequence). The CDR3 consists of 15 residues.

The V and J genes are TRBV18 and TRBJ2-7; D is perhaps TRBD2 (6 bases). There are 14 residues in the CDR3. The V end was cut by 5 bases, the J end by 3 bases, with 14 bases between. Germline CDR1 reads KGHSH; CDR2 reads LQKENI. This chain's CDR3 is CASSAGRLIYEQYF. CDR3 coding DNA: TGTGCCAGCTCAGCGGGACGGCTGATCTACGAGCAGTACTTC.

The chain uses TRBV5-1 and TRBJ2-2; TRBD2 agrees at 10 bases. Looked up from germline, CDR1 is SGHRS and CDR2 is YFSETQ. Germline trimming cut 0 bases from V and 3 bases from J; bases unmatched to any gene: 8. The CDR3 contains 18 residues. CDR3 sequence (DNA): TGCGCCAGCAGCTTGGCTAGCGGGAGTCTATCATACACCGGGGAGCTGTTTTTT. It specifies CASSLASGSLSYTGELFF.

J is TRBJ1-1 and V is TRBV5-1; D call uncertain. V lost 6 bases to trimming and J lost 2 bases, with 11 bases between them. Germline CDR1 and CDR2: SGHRS and YFSETQ. This CDR3 has 13 residues. The CDR3 is CASKAGRNTEAFF. CDR3 in DNA: TGCGCCAGCAAGGCAGGCCGTAACACTGAAGCTTTCTTT.

The sample holds a few counts of this clone. V is TRBV4-2 and J is TRBJ1-2, with D unresolved. The CDR3 totals 14 residues. V lost 0 bases to trimming and J lost 7 bases, with 12 bases between them. Germline V gives CDR1 LGHNA, CDR2 YNFKEQ. The CDR3 is CASSQEGIPGGYTF. The CDR3 region has the DNA TGTGCCAGCAGCCAAGAGGGGATACCCGGTGGCTACACCTTC.

This clone was seen just once. This chain connects TRBV29-1 to TRBJ2-1; 9 nucleotides line up with TRBD2. The CDR3 is 15 amino acids. Per the germline V gene, CDR1 is SQVTM and CDR2 is ANQGSEA. V shed 7 bases, J shed 8 bases, and the junction held 15 bases outside the gene matches. In DNA, the CDR3 is TGCAGCGCCGGGGGACTCGCGGGGGGGCCCGATGAGCAGTTCTTC. It translates to CSAGGLAGGPDEQFF.

The chain has TRBV20-1 and TRBJ2-7, with unresolved D. Trimming shortened V by 3 bases and J by 6 bases, and 9 bases separated the two germline ends. CDR1 and CDR2 (germline): DFQATT, SNEGSKA (reference sequence). This CDR3 comprises 11 residues. In nucleotides, the CDR3 is TGCAGTGCTAGTATCGGCAGCGAGCAGTACTTC. Translating it yields CSASIGSEQYF.

In its sample, this clone was seen a few times. The V gene is TRBV6-5, the J gene TRBJ1-5; D is undetermined. The CDR3 has 13 residues. CDR1 is MNHEY, CDR2 SVGAGI, per germline. Trimming pared 0 bases from V and 5 bases from J, leaving 5 bases between. This CDR3 reads CASSYSGHQPQHF. The CDR3 nucleotides read TGTGCCAGCAGTTACTCAGGACATCAGCCCCAGCATTTT.

This sequence joins TRBV14 and TRBJ1-2; D perhaps matches TRBD1 (6 bases). V shed 0 bases and J shed 8 bases, with 13 bases lying between them. The CDR3 consists of 14 residues. Germline lookup yields CDR1 SGHDN and CDR2 FVKESK. CDR3 nucleotide sequence: TGTGCCAGCAGCCAAGACTACAGGGTTGACGGCTACACCTTC. Amino acids: CASSQDYRVDGYTF. Drawing the rest from reference TRBV14 and TRBJ1-2, the complete variable domain is EAGVTQFPSHSVIEKGQTVTLRCDPISGHDNLYWYRRVMGKEIKFLLHFVKESKQDESGMPNNRFLAERTGGTYSTLKVQPAELEDSGVYFCASSQDYRVDGYTFGSGTRLTVV.

The V and J genes are TRBV4-1 and TRBJ2-7; D not resolved. The CDR3 totals 15 residues. Germline V gives CDR1 MGHRA, CDR2 YSYEKL. Trimming took 0 bases from V and 3 from J, leaving 12 bases between them. This CDR3 reads CASSQDDGSYYEQYF. DNA of the CDR3: TGCGCCAGCAGCCAAGATGACGGTTCATACTACGAGCAGTACTTC.

J is TRBJ1-1 and V is TRBV7-9, with D perhaps matching TRBD1 (6 bases). Germline V gene sequence: CDR1 SEHNR, CDR2 FQNEAQ (reference sequence). V was clipped by 8 bases and J by 3 bases, with 19 bases between them. The CDR3 consists of 15 residues. Here the CDR3 DNA reads TGTGCCAGCGGAACCCCCAAGAGGGGGTACACTGAAGCTTTCTTT. Translated, it gives CASGTPKRGYTEAFF.

The chain uses TRBV19 and TRBJ1-1; D gene ambiguous. Germline-derived CDR1 and CDR2 are LNHDA and SQIVND (reference sequence). The CDR3 sequence is 13 residues long. V gave up 5 bases and J gave up 1 base, with 8 bases separating them. CDR3 amino acids: CASSWAQNTEAFF. The CDR3 nucleotides read TGTGCCAGTAGTTGGGCACAGAACACTGAAGCTTTCTTT.

This sequence joins TRBV14 and TRBJ2-5; the match to TRBD2 covers 8 bases. The CDR3 loop spans 17 amino acids. Looked up from germline, CDR1 is SGHDN and CDR2 is FVKESK. V dropped 0 bases and J dropped 1; count of bases not matched to a gene: 7. CDR3 bases: TGTGCCAGCAGCCAAGATAGAAGAACTAGCGGCCAAGAGACCCAGTACTTC. This encodes CASSQDRRTSGQETQYF.

The V gene is TRBV9, the J gene TRBJ2-5; 11 positions match TRBD2. In germline, CDR1 is SGDLS, CDR2 YYNGEE. After removal of 4 bases from V and 2 bases from J, the junction contained 7 bases not matched to a gene. The CDR3 sequence is 16 residues long. CDR3 region: CASSPRLAGNQETQYF. The CDR3 region has the DNA TGTGCCAGCAGCCCCAGACTAGCGGGAAATCAAGAGACCCAGTACTTC.

This clone turned up a few times. The rearrangement links TRBV15 to TRBJ1-5; a possible D gene is TRBD1 (6 bases). V gave up 1 base and J gave up 6 bases, with 13 bases separating them. Germline V lookup: CDR1 LNHNV, CDR2 YYDKDF (reference sequence). The CDR3 spans 15 residues. The CDR3 here is CATSRGPGGGQPQHF. For the CDR3, the DNA is TGTGCCACCAGCAGAGGACCGGGAGGGGGTCAGCCCCAGCATTTT.

The rearrangement joins TRBV7-6 to TRBJ2-7; D unresolved. This CDR3 contains 12 residues. Looked up from germline, CDR1 is SGHVS and CDR2 is FNYEAQ. Trimming took off 4 bases at V and 3 bases at J, with 7 bases between the two ends. For the CDR3, the DNA is TGTGCCAGCAGCTCGACGGGCTACGAGCAGTACTTC. It is translated as CASSSTGYEQYF.

The chain couples TRBV5-1 to TRBJ1-2; D unresolved. V dropped 2 bases and J dropped 2 bases, with 7 bases sitting between them. This CDR3 has 13 residues. The germline gives CDR1 SGHRS, CDR2 YFSETQ. The CDR3 coding sequence is TGCGCCAGCAGCTTCGGCCTCAACTATGGCTACACCTTC. Protein sequence: CASSFGLNYGYTF. Based on the CDR3 plus reference TRBV5-1 and TRBJ1-2, the full variable domain is KAGVTQTPRYLIKTRGQQVTLSCSPISGHRSVSWYQQTPGQGLQFLFEYFSETQRNKGNFPGRFSGRQFSNSRSEMNVSTLELGDSALYLCASSFGLNYGYTFGSGTRLTVV.

This clone was seen more than once but under ten times. The DNA for the CDR3 is TGTGCCAGCAGTGAACAGGGAGACGAGCAGTACTTC. Translated: CASSEQGDEQYF. V gene TRBV6-1 combines with J gene TRBJ2-7; D possibly uses TRBD1 or TRBD2 (5 bases each). Trimming shortened V by 2 bases and J by 5 bases, and 7 bases separated the two germline ends. The CDR3 runs to 12 residues. Germline V gives CDR1 MNHNS, CDR2 SASEGT.

This chain uses TRBV5-1 with TRBJ2-7; no clear D gene. From germline, CDR1 is SGHRS and CDR2 YFSETQ. V was cut by 1 base and J by 3 bases, with 8 bases left in between. The CDR3 is made up of 13 amino acids. The CDR3 loop is CASSLHSVYEQYF. The DNA of the CDR3 is TGCGCCAGCAGCTTGCACAGTGTCTACGAGCAGTACTTC. Supplemented by reference TRBV5-1 and TRBJ2-7, the full variable domain reads KAGVTQTPRYLIKTRGQQVTLSCSPISGHRSVSWYQQTPGQGLQFLFEYFSETQRNKGNFPGRFSGRQFSNSRSEMNVSTLELGDSALYLCASSLHSVYEQYFGPGTRLTVT.

J is TRBJ2-5 and V is TRBV11-2; tentatively, D is TRBD1 (6 bases). Trimming stripped 2 bases from V and 4 bases from J, with 14 bases between. Per germline, CDR1 SGHAT and CDR2 FQNNGV. The CDR3 runs to 15 residues. In DNA, the CDR3 is TGTGCCAGCAGCTTATACAGGGTGAGGATAGAGACCCAGTACTTC. It codes for CASSLYRVRIETQYF.

The J gene is TRBJ2-5, the V gene TRBV7-2; 9 positions match TRBD2. V dropped 3 bases and J dropped 6; count of bases not matched to a gene: 11. The germline V gene encodes CDR1 SGHTA and CDR2 FQGNSA. This CDR3 is 16 amino acids long. The CDR3 sequence is CASSFLAGERGKTQYF. The CDR3 DNA reads TGTGCCAGCAGCTTTTTAGCGGGGGAACGCGGAAAGACCCAGTACTTC.

The rearrangement links TRBV6-5 to TRBJ2-3; a weak D match, TRBD2 (6 bases). Germline lookup yields CDR1 MNHEY and CDR2 SVGAGI. Trimming shortened V by 5 bases and J by 3 bases, and 15 bases separated the two germline ends. The CDR3 totals 15 residues. In DNA, the CDR3 is TGTGCCAGCAGTCCCCGACTAGATGGGACAGATACGCAGTATTTT. Translation: CASSPRLDGTDTQYF.

This clone was recorded a few times. The chain employs TRBV5-1 and TRBJ2-2; no reliable D call. This CDR3 region has 15 residues. V lost 0 bases and J 1 base, leaving 7 bases between the germline ends. Germline loops: CDR1 SGHRS, CDR2 YFSETQ. The CDR3 sequence: CASSLDSRNTGELFF. CDR3 DNA: TGCGCCAGCAGCTTGGACAGTCGGAACACCGGGGAGCTGTTTTTT.